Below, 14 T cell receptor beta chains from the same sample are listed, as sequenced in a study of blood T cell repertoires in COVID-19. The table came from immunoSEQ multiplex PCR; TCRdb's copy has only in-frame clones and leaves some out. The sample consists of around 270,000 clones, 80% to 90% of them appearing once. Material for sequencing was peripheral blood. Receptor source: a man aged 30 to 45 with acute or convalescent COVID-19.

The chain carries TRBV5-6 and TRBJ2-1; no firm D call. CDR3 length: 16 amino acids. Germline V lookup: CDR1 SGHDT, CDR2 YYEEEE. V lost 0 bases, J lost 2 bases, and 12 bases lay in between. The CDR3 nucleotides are TGTGCCAGCAGCTTGGGTTCAGGAACACCCTACAATGAGCAGTTCTTC. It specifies CASSLGSGTPYNEQFF.

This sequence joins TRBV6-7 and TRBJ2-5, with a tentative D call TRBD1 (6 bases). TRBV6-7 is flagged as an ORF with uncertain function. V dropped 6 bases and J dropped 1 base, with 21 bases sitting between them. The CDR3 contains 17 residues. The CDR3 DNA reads TGTGCCAGCAGCCGGCTTCCGGGACACACGATCCAAGAGACCCAGTACTTC. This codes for CASSRLPGHTIQETQYF.

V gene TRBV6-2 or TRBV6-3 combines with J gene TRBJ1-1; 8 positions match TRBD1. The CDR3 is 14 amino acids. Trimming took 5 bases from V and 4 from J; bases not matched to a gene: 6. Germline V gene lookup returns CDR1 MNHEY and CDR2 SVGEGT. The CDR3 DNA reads TGTGCCAGCAGTGTGGACAGGGTAACCACTGAAGCTTTCTTT. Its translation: CASSVDRVTTEAFF.

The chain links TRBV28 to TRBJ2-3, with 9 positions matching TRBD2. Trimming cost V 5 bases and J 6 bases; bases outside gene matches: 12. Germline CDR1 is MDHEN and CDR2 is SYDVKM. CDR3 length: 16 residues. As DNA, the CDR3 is TGTGCCAGCAGTCCCCTCGGAGCGGGGGGCTCGGATACGCAGTATTTT. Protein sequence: CASSPLGAGGSDTQYF.

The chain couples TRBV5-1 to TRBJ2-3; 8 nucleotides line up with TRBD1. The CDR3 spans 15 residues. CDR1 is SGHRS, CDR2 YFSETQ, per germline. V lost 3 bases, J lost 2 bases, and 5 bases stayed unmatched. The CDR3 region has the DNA TGCGCCAGCAGCTCTACAGGGGGTTCCACAGATACGCAGTATTTT. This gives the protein CASSSTGGSTDTQYF.

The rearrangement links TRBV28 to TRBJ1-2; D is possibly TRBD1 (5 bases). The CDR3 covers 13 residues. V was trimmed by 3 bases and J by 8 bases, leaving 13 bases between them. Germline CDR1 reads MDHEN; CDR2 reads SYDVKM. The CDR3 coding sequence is TGTGCCAGCAGTTTGGAACAGGATAAAGGCTACACCTTC. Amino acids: CASSLEQDKGYTF.

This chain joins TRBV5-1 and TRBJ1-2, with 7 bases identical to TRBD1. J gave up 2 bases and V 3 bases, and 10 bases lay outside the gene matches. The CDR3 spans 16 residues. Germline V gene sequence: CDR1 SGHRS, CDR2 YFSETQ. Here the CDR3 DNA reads TGCGCCAGCAGCTGGACCTCGGGACAGTCAAACTATGGCTACACCTTC. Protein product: CASSWTSGQSNYGYTF.

The CDR3 sequence is CASTQVGTANEKLFF. The CDR3, as DNA: TGTGCCAGCACCCAGGTCGGGACAGCTAATGAAAAACTGTTTTTT. The chain uses TRBV6-5 and TRBJ1-4; 7 bases line up with TRBD1. The CDR3 sequence is 15 residues long. Germline CDR1 reads MNHEY; CDR2 reads SVGAGI. The junction had 8 bases not matched to a gene; V was cut back by 7 bases and J by 3 bases.

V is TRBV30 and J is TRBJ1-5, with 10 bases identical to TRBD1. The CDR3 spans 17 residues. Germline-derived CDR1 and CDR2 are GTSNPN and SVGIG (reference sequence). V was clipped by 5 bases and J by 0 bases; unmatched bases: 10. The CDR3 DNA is TGTGCCTGGGACATGGACAGGGGGGCCTATAGCAATCAGCCCCAGCATTTT. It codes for CAWDMDRGAYSNQPQHF. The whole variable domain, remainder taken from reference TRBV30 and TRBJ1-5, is SQTIHQWPATLVQPVGSPLSLECTVEGTSNPNLYWYRQAAGRGLQLLFYSVGIGQISSEVPQNLSASRPQDRQFILSSKKLLLSDSGFYLCAWDMDRGAYSNQPQHFGDGTRLSIL.

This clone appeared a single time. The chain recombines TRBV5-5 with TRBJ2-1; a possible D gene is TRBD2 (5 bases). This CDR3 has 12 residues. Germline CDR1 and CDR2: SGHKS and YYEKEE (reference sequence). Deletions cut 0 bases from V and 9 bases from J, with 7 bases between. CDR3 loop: CASSLGAGEQFF. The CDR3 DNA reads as TGTGCCAGCAGCTTGGGGGCGGGTGAGCAGTTCTTC. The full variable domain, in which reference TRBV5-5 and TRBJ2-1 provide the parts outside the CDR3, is DAGVTQSPTHLIKTRGQQVTLRCSPISGHKSVSWYQQVLGQGPQFIFQYYEKEERGRGNFPDRFSARQFPNYSSELNVNALLLGDSALYLCASSLGAGEQFFGPGTRLTVL.

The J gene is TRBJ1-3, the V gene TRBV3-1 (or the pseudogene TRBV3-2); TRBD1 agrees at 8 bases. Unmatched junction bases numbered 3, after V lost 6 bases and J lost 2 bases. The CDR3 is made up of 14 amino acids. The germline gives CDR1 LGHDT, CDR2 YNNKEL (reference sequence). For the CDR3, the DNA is TGTGCCAGCAGTAGACAGGGGACTGGAAACACCATATATTTT. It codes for CASSRQGTGNTIYF.

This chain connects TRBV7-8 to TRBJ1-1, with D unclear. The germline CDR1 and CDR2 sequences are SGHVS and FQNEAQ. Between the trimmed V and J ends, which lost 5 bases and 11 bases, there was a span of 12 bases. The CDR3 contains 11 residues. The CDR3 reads CASSPGSHAFF. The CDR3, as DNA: TGTGCCAGCAGCCCGGGTAGTCACGCTTTCTTT.

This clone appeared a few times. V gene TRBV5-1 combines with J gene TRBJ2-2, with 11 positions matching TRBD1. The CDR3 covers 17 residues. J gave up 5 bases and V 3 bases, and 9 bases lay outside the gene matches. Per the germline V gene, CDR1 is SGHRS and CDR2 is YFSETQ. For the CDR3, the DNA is TGCGCCAGCAGCTCTTCGGACAGGGGGCCACGGACCGGGGAGCTGTTTTTT. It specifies CASSSSDRGPRTGELFF.

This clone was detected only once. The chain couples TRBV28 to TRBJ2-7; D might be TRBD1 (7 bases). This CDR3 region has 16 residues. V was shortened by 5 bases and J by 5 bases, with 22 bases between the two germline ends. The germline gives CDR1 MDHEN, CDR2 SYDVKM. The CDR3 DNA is TGTGCCAGCAGTCAACCCCAGGGGGGCGGGAACGACGAGCAGTACTTC. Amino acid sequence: CASSQPQGGGNDEQYF.